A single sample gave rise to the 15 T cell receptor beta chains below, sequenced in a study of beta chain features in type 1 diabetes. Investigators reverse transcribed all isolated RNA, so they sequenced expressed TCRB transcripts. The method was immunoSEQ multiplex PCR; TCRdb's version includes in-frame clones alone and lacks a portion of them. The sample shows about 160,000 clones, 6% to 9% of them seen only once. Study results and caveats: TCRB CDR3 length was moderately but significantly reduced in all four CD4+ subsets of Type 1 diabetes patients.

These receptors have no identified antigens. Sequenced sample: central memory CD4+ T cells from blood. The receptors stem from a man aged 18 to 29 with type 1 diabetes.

CDR3 nucleotide sequence: TGCGCCAGCAGCCAAGAATTCACAGGCACAGATACGCAGTATTTT. It is translated as CASSQEFTGTDTQYF. The rearrangement links TRBV4-3 to TRBJ2-3; D is ambiguous. Germline V lookup: CDR1 LGHNA, CDR2 YSLEER. This CDR3 spans 15 amino acids. The V gene lost 0 bases and the J gene lost 1 base, with 8 bases spanning the gap.

The CDR3: CASSLMHSNTEAFF. CDR3 nucleotides: TGTGCCAGCAGTTTGATGCACTCGAACACTGAAGCTTTCTTT. V gene TRBV28 combines with J gene TRBJ1-1; D unclear. The CDR3 contains 14 residues. Trimming removed 3 bases from V and 1 base from J, with 9 bases in between. Germline loops: CDR1 MDHEN, CDR2 SYDVKM.

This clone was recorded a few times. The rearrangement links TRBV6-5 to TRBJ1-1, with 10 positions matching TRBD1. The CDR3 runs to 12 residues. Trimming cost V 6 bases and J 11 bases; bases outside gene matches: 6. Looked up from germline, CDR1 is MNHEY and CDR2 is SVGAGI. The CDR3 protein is CASRGDRGKAFF. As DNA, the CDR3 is TGTGCCAGCAGGGGGGACAGGGGAAAGGCTTTCTTT.

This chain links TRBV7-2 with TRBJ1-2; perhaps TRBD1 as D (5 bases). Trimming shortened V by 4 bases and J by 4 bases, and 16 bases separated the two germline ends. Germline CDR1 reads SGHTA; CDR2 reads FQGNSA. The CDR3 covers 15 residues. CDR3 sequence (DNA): TGTGCCAGCAGCTCCGACAGTTATAAGCTCTATGGCTACACCTTC. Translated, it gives CASSSDSYKLYGYTF.

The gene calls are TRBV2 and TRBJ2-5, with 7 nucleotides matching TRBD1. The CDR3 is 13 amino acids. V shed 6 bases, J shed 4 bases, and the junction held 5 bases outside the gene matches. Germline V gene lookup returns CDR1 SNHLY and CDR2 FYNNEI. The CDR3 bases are TGTGCCAGCAGACAGGGGAGCCTAGAGACCCAGTACTTC. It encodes CASRQGSLETQYF. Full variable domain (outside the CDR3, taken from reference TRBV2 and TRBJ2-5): EPEVTQTPSHQVTQMGQEVILRCVPISNHLYFYWYRQILGQKVEFLVSFYNNEISEKSEIFDDQFSVERPDGSNFTLKIRSTKLEDSAMYFCASRQGSLETQYFGPGTRLLVL.

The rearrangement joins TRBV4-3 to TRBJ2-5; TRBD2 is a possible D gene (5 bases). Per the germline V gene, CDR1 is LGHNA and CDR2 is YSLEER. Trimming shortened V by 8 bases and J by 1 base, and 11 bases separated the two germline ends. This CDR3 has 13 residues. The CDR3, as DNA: TGCGCCAGCCGCCCTAGCCCCCAAGAGACCCAGTACTTC. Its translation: CASRPSPQETQYF.

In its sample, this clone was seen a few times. In DNA form, the CDR3 reads TGTGCCAGCAGCCCAACAGGATTCAACTATGGCTACACCTTC. The encoded protein is CASSPTGFNYGYTF. The V gene is TRBV5-6, the J gene TRBJ1-2; tentative D call: TRBD1 (5 bases). Trimming pared 4 bases from V and 2 bases from J, leaving 12 bases between. The length of the CDR3 is 14 residues. CDR1 is SGHDT, CDR2 YYEEEE, per germline.

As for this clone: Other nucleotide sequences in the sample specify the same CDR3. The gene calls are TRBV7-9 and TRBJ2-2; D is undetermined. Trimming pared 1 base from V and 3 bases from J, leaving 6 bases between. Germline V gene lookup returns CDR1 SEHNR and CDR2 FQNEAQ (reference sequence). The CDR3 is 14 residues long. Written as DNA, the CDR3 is TGTGCCAGCAGCTTAGTTCGGGACACCGGGGAGCTGTTTTTT. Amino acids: CASSLVRDTGELFF.

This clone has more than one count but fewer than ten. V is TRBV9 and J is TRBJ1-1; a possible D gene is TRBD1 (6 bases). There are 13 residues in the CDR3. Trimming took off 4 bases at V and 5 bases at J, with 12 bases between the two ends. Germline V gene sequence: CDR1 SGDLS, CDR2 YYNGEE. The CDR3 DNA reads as TGTGCCAGCAGCCTCCTACAGGGAACTGAAGCTTTCTTT. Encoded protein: CASSLLQGTEAFF. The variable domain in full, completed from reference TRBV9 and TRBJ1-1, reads DSGVTQTPKHLITATGQRVTLRCSPRSGDLSVYWYQQSLDQGLQFLIQYYNGEERAKGNILERFSAQQFPDLHSELNLSSLELGDSALYFCASSLLQGTEAFFGQGTRLTVV.

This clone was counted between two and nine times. CDR3 loop: CASSPLAAHSYNEQFF. DNA for the CDR3: TGTGCCAGTAGCCCACTAGCGGCCCATTCCTACAATGAGCAGTTCTTC. The chain uses TRBV19 and TRBJ2-1; 8 bases fit TRBD2. The germline CDR1 and CDR2 sequences are LNHDA and SQIVND (reference sequence). The ends lost 6 bases at V and 1 base at J; junction bases unmatched: 8. The CDR3 has 16 residues.

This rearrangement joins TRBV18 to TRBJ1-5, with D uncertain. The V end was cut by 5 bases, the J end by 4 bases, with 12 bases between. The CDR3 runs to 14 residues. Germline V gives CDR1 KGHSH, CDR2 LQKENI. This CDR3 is CASSDQALNQPQHF. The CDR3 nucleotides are TGTGCCAGCTCAGACCAGGCTCTTAATCAGCCCCAGCATTTT.

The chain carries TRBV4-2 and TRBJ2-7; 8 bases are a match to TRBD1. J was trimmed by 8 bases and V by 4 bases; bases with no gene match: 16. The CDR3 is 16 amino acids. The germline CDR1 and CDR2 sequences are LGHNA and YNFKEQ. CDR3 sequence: CASSRKSDRGVEKQYF. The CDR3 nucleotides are TGTGCCAGCAGCCGGAAATCAGACAGGGGAGTCGAAAAGCAGTACTTC.

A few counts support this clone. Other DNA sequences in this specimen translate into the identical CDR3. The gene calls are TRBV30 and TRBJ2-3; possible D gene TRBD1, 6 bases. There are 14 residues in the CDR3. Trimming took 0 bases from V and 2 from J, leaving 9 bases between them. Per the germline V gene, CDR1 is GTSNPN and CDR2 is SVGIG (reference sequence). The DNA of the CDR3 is TGTGCCTGGAGTGTTGGGGGCTCCACAGATACGCAGTATTTT. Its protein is CAWSVGGSTDTQYF.

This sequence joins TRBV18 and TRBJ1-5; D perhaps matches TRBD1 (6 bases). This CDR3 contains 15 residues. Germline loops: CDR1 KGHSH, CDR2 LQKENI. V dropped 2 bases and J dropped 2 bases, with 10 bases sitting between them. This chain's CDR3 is CASSPGGRGNQPQHF. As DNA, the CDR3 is TGTGCCAGCTCACCAGGGGGCCGTGGCAATCAGCCCCAGCATTTT.

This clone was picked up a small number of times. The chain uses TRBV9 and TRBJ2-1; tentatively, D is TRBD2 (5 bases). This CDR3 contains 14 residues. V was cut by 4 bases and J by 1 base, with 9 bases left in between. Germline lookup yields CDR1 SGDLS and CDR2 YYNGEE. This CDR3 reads CASSLTSSYNEQFF. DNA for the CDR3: TGTGCCAGCAGCTTAACTAGTTCCTACAATGAGCAGTTCTTC. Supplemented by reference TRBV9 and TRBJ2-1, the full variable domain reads DSGVTQTPKHLITATGQRVTLRCSPRSGDLSVYWYQQSLDQGLQFLIQYYNGEERAKGNILERFSAQQFPDLHSELNLSSLELGDSALYFCASSLTSSYNEQFFGPGTRLTVL.